The T cell receptor (beta chain) described here comes from a study of identical twins. The germline V gene has CDR1 SGHDN and CDR2 FVKESK. The CDR3 loop spans 17 amino acids. Trimming pared 0 bases from V and 3 bases from J, leaving 18 bases between. Study-wide findings and caveats: Twin-shared out-of-frame alpha sequences showed excess low generation probability.

This clonotype was counted at least ten times. Its antigen remains unknown. Only healthy Caucasians were enrolled as donors. Template switching created a universal primer site, and the cDNA included unique molecular identifiers. TCRdb recomputed calls from the 5' RACE reads with MiXCR, one row per CDR3 protein. This repertoire shows roughly 280,000 distinct CDR3 sequences, roughly 10% found once; its top ten account for 5.5% to 9%. The sample was also linked to a second study, of yellow fever vaccine responses in identical twins.

The sequenced sample consisted of CD8+ T cells sorted from blood. The V gene is TRBV14, the J gene TRBJ2-7; D is perhaps TRBD1 (5 bases). This TCR came from a woman aged 18-35 years in good health. CDR3 coding DNA: TGTGCCAGCAGCCAAGATGTGGACAAAAGAAGTGTCTACGAGCAGTACTTC. Protein product: CASSQDVDKRSVYEQYF. The full variable domain, completed using reference TRBV14 and TRBJ2-7, is EAGVTQFPSHSVIEKGQTVTLRCDPISGHDNLYWYRRVMGKEIKFLLHFVKESKQDESGMPNNRFLAERTGGTYSTLKVQPAELEDSGVYFCASSQDVDKRSVYEQYFGPGTRLTVT.